This passage covers 32 T cell receptor beta chains from one sample sequenced in a study of graft-versus-host responses after intestinal transplantation. No cognate antigen is known for these TCRs. The repertoire was sequenced with immunoSEQ multiplex PCR; TCRdb's copy has only in-frame clones and lacks some. The sample consists of 85,000 to 90,000 clones, less than 95% of them appearing once. The sample here was unstimulated CD4+ T cells sorted from spleen or lymph node cells, taken before transplant. These receptors originate from a human donor who was the organ donor for an intestinal transplant.

The V call is TRBV5-6, the J call TRBJ2-1; 7 bases match TRBD2. The CDR3 is 16 amino acids. J gave up 6 bases and V 0 bases, and 9 bases lay outside the gene matches. Germline lookup yields CDR1 SGHDT and CDR2 YYEEEE. The CDR3 coding sequence is TGTGCCAGCAGCTTGGGTAGGCGGGAGATTTCCAATGAGCAGTTCTTC. The encoded protein is CASSLGRREISNEQFF. Using reference TRBV5-6 and TRBJ2-1 for the parts outside the CDR3, the full variable domain is DAGVTQSPTHLIKTRGQQVTLRCSPKSGHDTVSWYQQALGQGPQFIFQYYEEEERQRGNFPDRFSGHQFPNYSSELNVNALLLGDSALYLCASSLGRREISNEQFFGPGTRLTVL.

The chain couples TRBV10-3 to TRBJ1-1; TRBD1 agrees at 9 bases. Per the germline V gene, CDR1 is ENHRY and CDR2 is SYGVKD. The CDR3 runs to 16 residues. Germline trimming cut 4 bases from V and 0 bases from J; bases unmatched to any gene: 6. The CDR3 nucleotides are TGTGCCATCAGTGGTGGGACAGGGATTCTGAACACTGAAGCTTTCTTT. Translating gives CAISGGTGILNTEAFF.

The chain employs TRBV7-3 and TRBJ2-3, with 7 bases matching TRBD2. Unmatched junction bases numbered 3, after V lost 3 bases and J lost 0 bases. The CDR3 sequence is 15 residues long. Germline V gene lookup returns CDR1 SGHTA and CDR2 FQGTGA. The CDR3 DNA reads as TGTGCCAGCAGCTTTAGCGGGCTAAGCACAGATACGCAGTATTTT. It yields the protein CASSFSGLSTDTQYF.

The chain recombines TRBV18 with TRBJ2-5, with 11 bases identical to TRBD2. CDR1 is KGHSH, CDR2 LQKENI, per germline. This CDR3 comprises 15 residues. Losses at the gene ends were 2 bases for V and 2 bases for J; bases not matched to a gene: 1. The CDR3: CASSPVAGGQETQYF. DNA for the CDR3: TGTGCCAGCTCACCAGTAGCGGGGGGGCAAGAGACCCAGTACTTC.

This chain joins TRBV4-2 and TRBJ1-1; the D is unclear. Per the germline V gene, CDR1 is LGHNA and CDR2 is YNFKEQ. CDR3 length equals 13 residues. V lost 2 bases to trimming and J lost 7 bases, with 11 bases between them. The CDR3 reads CASSQLGDGEAFF. The CDR3 DNA reads TGTGCCAGCAGCCAACTAGGAGACGGTGAAGCTTTCTTT.

The rearrangement links TRBV19 to TRBJ1-2; D not certain. This CDR3 contains 13 residues. CDR1 LNHDA and CDR2 SQIVND come from the germline V gene (reference sequence). Trimming removed 3 bases at V and 2 bases at J, with 7 bases between. The CDR3 loop reads CASSITRNYGYTF. In DNA, the CDR3 is TGTGCCAGTAGTATTACCAGAAACTATGGCTACACCTTC.

The chain recombines TRBV7-8 with TRBJ2-1, with D unresolved. Germline CDR1 SGHVS, CDR2 FQNEAQ. CDR3 length: 19 amino acids. V was trimmed by 5 bases and J by 0 bases, leaving 23 bases between them. The CDR3 loop reads CASSPPWSQRRNSYNEQFF. The CDR3 coding sequence is TGTGCCAGCAGCCCCCCATGGAGCCAACGGCGAAACTCCTACAATGAGCAGTTCTTC. Together with reference TRBV7-8 and TRBJ2-1, the CDR3 gives the full variable domain: GAGVSQSPRYKVAKRGQDVALRCDPISGHVSLFWYQQALGQGPEFLTYFQNEAQLDKSGLPSDRFFAERPEGSVSTLKIQRTQQEDSAVYLCASSPPWSQRRNSYNEQFFGPGTRLTVL.

The chain links TRBV7-8 to TRBJ2-5, with D perhaps matching TRBD2 (5 bases). This CDR3 has 15 amino acids. V was cut by 2 bases and J by 4 bases, with 14 bases left in between. The germline gives CDR1 SGHVS, CDR2 FQNEAQ. The CDR3 coding sequence is TGTGCCAGCAGCTTACTTCCCTTCGGAGGAGAGACCCAGTACTTC. It yields the protein CASSLLPFGGETQYF.

This clone was detected only a few times. The genes are TRBV29-1 and TRBJ1-4; the match to TRBD1 covers 7 bases. The CDR3 totals 12 residues. The germline V gene has CDR1 SQVTM and CDR2 ANQGSEA. Trimming at V came to 5 bases and at J to 3 bases, leaving 0 bases not matched to a gene. The chain's CDR3 is CSVQGANEKLFF. The CDR3 bases are TGCAGCGTTCAGGGGGCTAATGAAAAACTGTTTTTT.

For the CDR3, the DNA is TGTGCCTGGAGGAATGGGGCTTGGACAGATACGCAGTATTTT. Protein: CAWRNGAWTDTQYF. The gene calls are TRBV30 and TRBJ2-3; TRBD1 is a possible D gene (5 bases). V lost 3 bases to trimming and J lost 3 bases, with 13 bases between them. The germline gives CDR1 GTSNPN, CDR2 SVGIG (reference sequence). The CDR3 length is 14 residues.

The chain couples TRBV15 to TRBJ1-2; TRBD1 matches at 7 bases. The V gene end was trimmed by 5 bases and the J gene end by 4 bases; junction bases not matched to a gene: 7. This CDR3 contains 14 residues. The germline gives CDR1 LNHNV, CDR2 YYDKDF (reference sequence). The CDR3 loop reads CATSRLGQFYGYTF. The CDR3 bases are TGTGCCACCAGCCGCCTGGGACAGTTCTATGGCTACACCTTC.

This chain joins TRBV6-1 and TRBJ1-2, with 7 nucleotides matching TRBD1. V lost 6 bases, J lost 4 bases, and 5 bases stayed unmatched. Germline V gene sequence: CDR1 MNHNS, CDR2 SASEGT. This CDR3 region has 13 residues. The CDR3 spells CASRRQGSYGYTF. CDR3 nucleotides: TGTGCCAGCAGGCGACAGGGATCCTATGGCTACACCTTC.

The chain joins TRBV7-2 to TRBJ2-1, with a tentative D call TRBD2 (5 bases). The CDR3 spans 14 residues. Trimming took 1 base from V and 7 from J, leaving 11 bases between them. Germline CDR1 and CDR2: SGHTA and FQGNSA. CDR3 loop: CASSLGASWNEQFF. Here the CDR3 DNA reads TGTGCCAGCAGCTTAGGAGCTAGCTGGAATGAGCAGTTCTTC.

The rearrangement uses TRBV11-2 and TRBJ2-1; 10 nucleotides line up with TRBD2. V gave up 9 bases and J gave up 8 bases; unmatched junction bases: 10. Per germline, CDR1 SGHAT and CDR2 FQNNGV. This CDR3 is 14 amino acids long. This CDR3 reads CASVLAGVGHEQFF. In DNA form, the CDR3 reads TGTGCCAGTGTTCTAGCGGGAGTAGGGCATGAGCAGTTCTTC.

This chain joins TRBV28 and TRBJ1-5, with a weak D call TRBD1 (5 bases). Trimming cost V 3 bases and J 7 bases, with 13 bases left between them. The germline V gene encodes CDR1 MDHEN and CDR2 SYDVKM. This CDR3 contains 14 residues. The CDR3 reads CASSFGGGGQPQHF. CDR3 bases: TGTGCCAGCAGTTTTGGGGGAGGCGGCCAGCCCCAGCATTTT.

The chain combines TRBV11-3 with TRBJ2-5, with 9 bases fitting TRBD1. The CDR3 runs 13 residues. Germline lookup yields CDR1 SGHNT and CDR2 YENEEA. The V and J ends lost 6 bases and 4 bases, in that order; junction bases with no gene match: 3. This CDR3 is CASRRQGVETQYF. The CDR3 DNA reads as TGTGCCAGCAGACGACAGGGGGTAGAGACCCAGTACTTC.

This clone was seen only a few times. The V gene is TRBV10-3, the J gene TRBJ2-7; D possibly corresponds to TRBD1 (6 bases). The CDR3 totals 13 residues. Germline-derived CDR1 and CDR2 are ENHRY and SYGVKD. Trimming pared 6 bases from V and 4 bases from J, leaving 13 bases between. CDR3 sequence reads: CAIRRQDRYEQYF. CDR3 coding DNA: TGTGCCATCAGGAGACAGGACCGTTACGAGCAGTACTTC.

This sequence joins TRBV2 and TRBJ2-7; 12 bases are a match to TRBD2. Per the germline V gene, CDR1 is SNHLY and CDR2 is FYNNEI. The length of the CDR3 is 16 residues. Trimming at V came to 6 bases and at J to 5 bases, leaving 11 bases not matched to a gene. The CDR3 sequence: CASRISRLAGVNEQYF. The CDR3 bases are TGTGCCAGCAGGATATCAAGACTAGCGGGAGTAAACGAGCAGTACTTC.

This clone has just one count. V gene TRBV25-1 combines with J gene TRBJ2-5; no reliable D call. V was clipped by 2 bases and J by 1 base, with 11 bases between them. Per germline, CDR1 MGHDK and CDR2 SYGVNS. CDR3 length: 15 residues. CDR3 region: CASSERVLTQETQYF. The CDR3 nucleotides are TGTGCCAGCAGTGAACGGGTCCTCACCCAAGAGACCCAGTACTTC.

V usage is TRBV13 and J usage is TRBJ1-2; maybe TRBD1 (6 bases). V was shortened by 5 bases and J by 3 bases, with 22 bases between the two germline ends. CDR1 PRHDT and CDR2 FYEKMQ come from the germline V gene (reference sequence). The CDR3 sequence is 17 residues long. CDR3 protein: CASSTPRRQVEYYGYTF. The CDR3 DNA is TGTGCCAGCAGCACCCCCAGGAGACAGGTAGAATACTATGGCTACACCTTC.

The gene calls are TRBV6-5 and TRBJ1-1; D unclear. V lost 3 bases, J lost 0 bases, and 11 bases lay in between. The length of the CDR3 is 15 residues. Looked up from germline, CDR1 is MNHEY and CDR2 is SVGAGI. In nucleotides, the CDR3 is TGTGCCAGCAGTTATACCCAGTTCATGAACACTGAAGCTTTCTTT. Amino acids: CASSYTQFMNTEAFF.

The chain couples TRBV7-3 to TRBJ2-3, with TRBD2 matching 11 bases. The CDR3 length is 16 residues. With 5 bases clipped from V and 6 bases from J, the junction kept 10 bases outside the gene matches. Germline V gene sequence: CDR1 SGHTA, CDR2 FQGTGA. The CDR3 sequence is CASSPTSGSVFDTQYF. The CDR3 DNA is TGTGCCAGCAGCCCTACTAGCGGGAGTGTATTCGATACGCAGTATTTT.

The rearrangement links TRBV5-1 to TRBJ2-7; D is unresolved. The V gene lost 4 bases and the J gene lost 6 bases, with 11 bases spanning the gap. Germline lookup yields CDR1 SGHRS and CDR2 YFSETQ. The CDR3 is 12 residues long. The CDR3 here is CASSPPSVEQYF. The CDR3 DNA sequence: TGCGCCAGCAGCCCCCCCTCGGTCGAGCAGTACTTC.

The J gene is TRBJ2-7, the V gene TRBV28; D call uncertain. CDR3 size: 17 residues. Germline CDR1 and CDR2: MDHEN and SYDVKM. Trimming took 4 bases from V and 0 from J, leaving 19 bases between them. CDR3 residues: CASSSGDIWYRSYEQYF. In nucleotides, the CDR3 is TGTGCCAGCAGTTCAGGCGACATTTGGTACCGCTCCTACGAGCAGTACTTC. The whole variable domain, filled in from reference TRBV28 and TRBJ2-7, reads DVKVTQSSRYLVKRTGEKVFLECVQDMDHENMFWYRQDPGLGLRLIYFSYDVKMKEKGDIPEGYSVSREKKERFSLILESASTNQTSMYLCASSSGDIWYRSYEQYFGPGTRLTVT.

This clone was counted a single time. V is TRBV19 and J is TRBJ1-2; no reliable D call. With 4 bases removed from V and 4 bases from J, the gap between germline ends came to 10 bases. Germline CDR1 LNHDA, CDR2 SQIVND (reference sequence). CDR3 length: 13 residues. The CDR3 sequence: CASSRTDAYGYTF. CDR3 DNA sequence: TGTGCCAGTAGTAGGACTGACGCCTATGGCTACACCTTC.

The chain employs TRBV13 and TRBJ1-3, with D tentatively TRBD1 (6 bases). Looked up from germline, CDR1 is PRHDT and CDR2 is FYEKMQ (reference sequence). V was trimmed by 3 bases and J by 0 bases, leaving 9 bases between them. The CDR3 is made up of 15 amino acids. The CDR3, as DNA: TGTGCCAGCAGCTTGGGGGGGCACTCTGGAAACACCATATATTTT. Its protein is CASSLGGHSGNTIYF.

The chain links TRBV4-1 to TRBJ2-3; D is ambiguous. This CDR3 has 16 amino acids. V was trimmed by 1 base and J by 2 bases, leaving 13 bases between them. Germline CDR1 is MGHRA and CDR2 is YSYEKL. CDR3 sequence (DNA): TGCGCCAGCAGCCAAGTTAGGCTAGGCTACACAGATACGCAGTATTTT. This encodes CASSQVRLGYTDTQYF.

V is TRBV7-3 and J is TRBJ1-2; D gene unclear. Deletions cut 6 bases from V and 5 bases from J, with 16 bases between. The CDR3 has 14 residues. Germline V gene data show CDR1 as SGHTA and CDR2 as FQGTGA. CDR3 sequence (DNA): TGTGCCAGCAGTCCAGGAGGGTTAATTTATGGCTACACCTTC. The encoded protein is CASSPGGLIYGYTF.

In its sample, this clone was seen a few times. The chain has TRBV5-1 and TRBJ2-5; 11 nucleotides match TRBD2. Germline V gene data show CDR1 as SGHRS and CDR2 as YFSETQ. CDR3 size: 15 residues. Unmatched junction bases numbered 8, after V lost 5 bases and J lost 5 bases. The CDR3 DNA reads as TGCGCCAGCAGTTGGCTAGCGGGGGGTCGGGAGACCCAGTACTTC. Protein product: CASSWLAGGRETQYF.

The genes are TRBV6-5 and TRBJ1-3, with D possibly being TRBD1 (6 bases). The CDR3 is 13 amino acids. Germline lookup yields CDR1 MNHEY and CDR2 SVGAGI. V gave up 0 bases and J gave up 7 bases, with 7 bases separating them. The CDR3 reads CASSYSRGNTIYF. CDR3 DNA sequence: TGTGCCAGCAGTTACTCGAGGGGGAACACCATATATTTT.

This chain connects TRBV6-5 to TRBJ1-1; D is perhaps TRBD1 (6 bases). The V gene lost 0 bases and the J gene lost 1 base, with 9 bases spanning the gap. Germline V gene sequence: CDR1 MNHEY, CDR2 SVGAGI. This CDR3 has 15 residues. The CDR3 DNA is TGTGCCAGCAGTTACTCACAGGGTGGGAACACTGAAGCTTTCTTT. Its protein is CASSYSQGGNTEAFF.

V usage is TRBV5-4 and J usage is TRBJ2-1; 10 bases align to TRBD2. CDR3 length equals 16 residues. Germline loops: CDR1 SGHNT, CDR2 YYREEE (reference sequence). J gave up 6 bases and V 2 bases, and 8 bases lay outside the gene matches. In nucleotides, the CDR3 is TGTGCCAGCAGCTTTCTTTCTAGCGGGAGATCCAATGAGCAGTTCTTC. Residues: CASSFLSSGRSNEQFF.